The 21 T cell receptor beta chains below were found in one sample sequenced in a study of STAT5B mutations in CD4+ large granular lymphocyte leukemia. TCRdb's table, derived via immunoSEQ multiplex PCR, lists solely in-frame clones and lacks some. The sample lists under 25,000 clones, about 70% seen once, with about 9.8% in the top ten. The sequenced sample was CD4+ T cells from blood buffy coats. The receptors were gathered from a human donor in good health.

The J gene is TRBJ2-7, the V gene TRBV27, with D perhaps matching TRBD2 (6 bases). Germline lookup yields CDR1 MNHEY and CDR2 SMNVEV (reference sequence). The CDR3 loop spans 18 amino acids. V dropped 5 bases and J dropped 2 bases, with 25 bases sitting between them. The CDR3 DNA sequence: TGTGCCAGCAGTCCCCTTTATGGGTCAGGGAGGAAAGCCTACGAGCAGTACTTC. Amino acid sequence: CASSPLYGSGRKAYEQYF.

This chain joins TRBV4-3 and TRBJ2-1; 13 bases match TRBD2. The germline gives CDR1 LGHNA, CDR2 YSLEER. There are 16 residues in the CDR3. V was pared by 1 base and J by 6 bases, with 3 bases of the junction left unmatched. The DNA of the CDR3 is TGCGCCAGCAGCCAAGGGAGACTAGCGGGGGGCAATGAGCAGTTCTTC. Amino acid sequence: CASSQGRLAGGNEQFF.

This clone was seen a handful of times. CDR3 bases: TGTGCCAGCTGTGGCAGGGGGAGGGATGAGCAGTTCTTC. The encoded protein is CASCGRGRDEQFF. V usage is TRBV6-1 and J usage is TRBJ2-1, with D perhaps matching TRBD1 or TRBD2 (7 bases each). The CDR3 loop spans 13 amino acids. V lost 8 bases and J 8 bases, leaving 16 bases between the germline ends. The V gene's germline CDR1 is MNHNS and CDR2 SASEGT.

This sequence joins TRBV10-3 and TRBJ1-3; 9 nucleotides agree with TRBD1. Germline CDR1 reads ENHRY; CDR2 reads SYGVKD. This CDR3 contains 14 residues. The V and J ends lost 6 bases and 2 bases, in that order; junction bases with no gene match: 2. Here the CDR3 DNA reads TGTGCCATCAGCCGACAGGGGGCTGGAAACACCATATATTTT. Encoded protein: CAISRQGAGNTIYF.

This chain joins TRBV19 and TRBJ2-1, with D perhaps given as TRBD1 or TRBD2 (6 bases each). The CDR3 covers 14 residues. The germline CDR1 and CDR2 sequences are LNHDA and SQIVND (reference sequence). Trimming pared 3 bases from V and 5 bases from J, leaving 11 bases between. CDR3 loop: CASSMVRGDNEQFF. The CDR3 region has the DNA TGTGCCAGTAGTATGGTAAGGGGGGACAATGAGCAGTTCTTC.

The V and J genes are TRBV13 and TRBJ1-2; D remains unclear. The CDR3 extends over 13 amino acids. The ends were cut back, 2 bases at V and 2 bases at J, with 6 bases in the middle. Germline CDR1 and CDR2: PRHDT and FYEKMQ (reference sequence). In nucleotides, the CDR3 is TGTGCCAGCAGCTTACAACGGAACTATGGCTACACCTTC. Translation: CASSLQRNYGYTF.

The chain recombines TRBV6-1 with TRBJ2-5, with D maybe TRBD2 (5 bases). CDR3 size: 12 residues. V was trimmed by 5 bases and J by 7 bases, leaving 11 bases between them. Germline CDR1 is MNHNS and CDR2 is SASEGT. The CDR3 is CASSWERGTQYF. The CDR3 DNA reads TGTGCCAGCAGTTGGGAGAGAGGGACCCAGTACTTC.

This clone has a handful of counts. The chain couples TRBV10-3 to TRBJ2-7; D call uncertain. The germline gives CDR1 ENHRY, CDR2 SYGVKD. V gave up 6 bases and J gave up 4 bases, with 10 bases separating them. CDR3 length: 12 residues. CDR3 DNA sequence: TGTGCCATCAGAGGCGGAGAGTACGAGCAGTACTTC. Amino acid sequence: CAIRGGEYEQYF.

The chain uses TRBV15 and TRBJ1-5; D is possibly TRBD1 (5 bases). Looked up from germline, CDR1 is LNHNV and CDR2 is YYDKDF (reference sequence). The V end lost 0 bases, the J end lost 6 bases, and 12 bases lay between the germline ends. The CDR3 is 15 residues long. The CDR3 DNA reads as TGTGCCACCAGCAGAGAAGGGGCCGGGGGTCAGCCCCAGCATTTT. It specifies CATSREGAGGQPQHF.

V usage is TRBV11-3 and J usage is TRBJ2-1; 13 bases fit TRBD2. Trimming at V came to 0 bases and at J to 11 bases, leaving 4 bases not matched to a gene. Germline loops: CDR1 SGHNT, CDR2 YENEEA. CDR3 length: 15 residues. CDR3 in amino acids: CASSLDSGTSGKQFF. The CDR3 DNA reads as TGTGCCAGCAGCTTAGACTCCGGGACTAGCGGGAAGCAGTTCTTC.

The V and J genes are TRBV28 and TRBJ2-4; TRBD2 might be the D (5 bases). The CDR3 is made up of 15 amino acids. V shed 5 bases and J shed 0 bases, with 11 bases lying between them. Germline V gene sequence: CDR1 MDHEN, CDR2 SYDVKM. CDR3 residues: CASSGGSQAKNIQYF. CDR3 bases: TGTGCCAGCAGTGGAGGTAGCCAAGCCAAAAACATTCAGTACTTC.

This clone is termed medium-sized. The J gene is TRBJ2-2, the V gene TRBV5-1, with 7 bases identical to TRBD1. V was clipped by 4 bases and J by 5 bases; unmatched bases: 8. CDR1 SGHRS and CDR2 YFSETQ come from the germline V gene. The CDR3 is 15 residues long. The CDR3 reads CASSADRVRTGELFF. The CDR3 DNA follows: TGCGCCAGCAGCGCTGACAGGGTCCGGACCGGGGAGCTGTTTTTT.

The rearrangement uses TRBV10-1 and TRBJ2-7, with 8 nucleotides matching TRBD1. After removal of 0 bases from V and 6 bases from J, the junction contained 7 bases not matched to a gene. The CDR3 contains 15 residues. Germline V gene data show CDR1 as WNHNN and CDR2 as SYGVQD (reference sequence). This CDR3 reads CASSESGQVGSEQYF. Written as DNA, the CDR3 is TGCGCCAGCAGTGAGTCGGGACAGGTAGGGTCCGAGCAGTACTTC.

This chain uses TRBV11-2 with TRBJ2-1, with unresolved D. Germline V gene sequence: CDR1 SGHAT, CDR2 FQNNGV. V was shortened by 5 bases and J by 9 bases, with 8 bases between the two germline ends. CDR3 size: 11 residues. The CDR3 region has the DNA TGTGCCAGCAGCACCGGTACTGAGCAGTTCTTC. It yields the protein CASSTGTEQFF.

The chain joins TRBV6-1 to TRBJ2-1; D assignment may be TRBD1 or TRBD2 (5 bases each). The CDR3 has 13 residues. CDR1 is MNHNS and CDR2 is SASEGT in the germline V gene. Trimming removed 4 bases from V and 6 bases from J, with 10 bases in between. CDR3: CASSVGRSNEQFF. The CDR3 DNA sequence: TGTGCCAGCAGTGTGGGACGATCCAATGAGCAGTTCTTC.

This chain joins TRBV11-3 and TRBJ2-1; D possibly corresponds to TRBD2 (6 bases). CDR3 length equals 16 residues. Per germline, CDR1 SGHNT and CDR2 YENEEA. V was shortened by 2 bases and J by 5 bases, with 16 bases between the two germline ends. CDR3 sequence (DNA): TGTGCCAGCAGCTTATCGGGCCAAGGAGGGCACAATGAGCAGTTCTTC. This translates into CASSLSGQGGHNEQFF.

The chain combines TRBV7-2 with TRBJ2-1; TRBD1 might be the D (6 bases). The V and J ends lost 5 bases and 7 bases respectively, with 12 bases between them. The germline gives CDR1 SGHTA, CDR2 FQGNSA. CDR3 length equals 13 residues. CDR3 DNA: TGTGCCAGCAGCCAGATCAGGGGTAATGAGCAGTTCTTC. Its translation is CASSQIRGNEQFF.

CDR3 sequence reads: CASSEGREETQYF. CDR3 nucleotide sequence: TGTGCCAGCAGCGAGGGGAGGGAAGAGACCCAGTACTTC. The chain has TRBV9 and TRBJ2-5; 7 nucleotides match TRBD2. Germline V gene sequence: CDR1 SGDLS, CDR2 YYNGEE. The CDR3 loop spans 13 amino acids. Trimming cost V 3 bases and J 3 bases; bases outside gene matches: 2.

The chain couples TRBV4-1 to TRBJ2-2; 8 positions match TRBD1. Germline assignment: CDR1 MGHRA and CDR2 YSYEKL. J lost 8 bases, V lost 3 bases, and 5 bases had no gene match. CDR3 length: 14 amino acids. The CDR3 nucleotides read TGCGCCAGCAGCCATACCCAGGGGGCTGGGGAGCTGTTTTTT. This codes for CASSHTQGAGELFF.

This chain links TRBV4-1 with TRBJ2-5; D remains unclear. The germline V gene encodes CDR1 MGHRA and CDR2 YSYEKL. Trimming stripped 4 bases from V and 5 bases from J, with 8 bases between. This CDR3 contains 12 residues. The DNA for the CDR3 is TGCGCCAGCAGCCCAAGCACGGAGACCCAGTACTTC. Translated: CASSPSTETQYF.

This chain uses TRBV5-1 with TRBJ1-1; D is perhaps TRBD1 (6 bases). V lost 8 bases, J lost 1 base, and 18 bases lay in between. The CDR3 is 15 residues long. Germline V gene data show CDR1 as SGHRS and CDR2 as YFSETQ. CDR3 in amino acids: CASAQGRQRNTEAFF. In DNA, the CDR3 is TGCGCCAGTGCGCAGGGGCGGCAAAGGAACACTGAAGCTTTCTTT.